This T cell receptor beta chain is from a study of T cells expressing NK-cell markers (dated by TCRdb to the early 2020s). Background for the entire study: Three sorted T-cell subsets (CD3+CD56+NKG2C+, CD3+CD56+NKG2C- and CD3+CD56-NKG2C+) from several donors had their TCR beta-chain repertoires profiled. All eight donors whose samples were sequenced were randomly selected healthy volunteers, three of them men and five women. Among the eight sequenced donors, seven were HCMV-seropositive and one was HCMV-seronegative. Illumina HiSeq 2000/2500, MiSeq or NextSeq was used to sequence libraries as 2 x 150 bp reads. Broad study findings and their caveats: Those dominant clonotypes were again the most abundant among CD3+CD56-NKG2C+ cells in a few donors, at about 25-65%. It remained unclear whether the expanded NKG2C-expressing T cell clones were specific for HCMV antigens. For roughly six donors, the dominant CD3+CD56+NKG2C+ clonotypes were among the top 10 CD8+ clonotypes and accounted for about 1.0-7.0% of CD8+ T cells.

Looking up the germline V gene yields CDR1 MNHEY and CDR2 SVGAGI. The cysteine opens and the phenylalanine closes a CDR3 of 16 amino acids. No DNA appears here. The instrument given in TCRdb is Illumina HiSeq 2000. TCR beta cDNA libraries were prepared using 5'RACE template switching, which introduced a universal primer site and unique molecular identifiers. cDNA synthesis was primed from the TCR beta constant segment, followed by two successive PCR amplification steps. As for the authors' bioinformatics: MIGEC handled demultiplexing of the reads and grouping by UMI, while MiTCR was used to assemble and quantify clonotypes. To remove erroneous sequences, TCR cDNA sequences were retained only when supported by two or more reads. The tcR package was used for downstream repertoire analysis, with clonotypes matched between fractions based on CDR3 nucleotide sequence plus V segment. VDJmatch was used to annotate antigen specificity against VDJdb, with one amino acid substitution in CDR3 allowed. TCRdb reprocessed the reads; each CDR3 protein sequence makes one entry, and DNA is unavailable. The V and J calls shown here were made by TCRdb, not taken from the authors' results. The sample has hundreds of thousands of distinct CDR3 sequences on record. The biggest ten clones account for under 6.5% of the sample.

To determine HCMV serostatus, a commercial ELISA kit was used to detect HCMV-specific IgG in serum. Ficoll density gradient centrifugation was used to isolate peripheral blood mononuclear cells from blood. Points on this clonotype: Its antigen is still unknown.

The sequence came from a man aged 18-69 years in good health. Source material: blood T cells: a sorted CD56 or NKG2C T cell subset, CD4+ or CD8+ T cells, or bulk PBMC T cells (not recorded which). The chain is made from TRBV6-5 and TRBJ1-2. The CDR3 sequence is CASSYSSSRSGYGYTF.